This T cell receptor beta chain was retrieved from a study of blood T cell repertoires in COVID-19. Assay used: immunoSEQ multiplex PCR; TCRdb lists only in-frame clones, some missing. Of approximately 97,000 clones listed, around 85% are singletons. The V and J ends lost 3 bases and 0 bases, in that order; junction bases with no gene match: 5. The germline V gene encodes CDR1 SGHRS and CDR2 YFSETQ. This CDR3 region has 16 residues. This sequence originates from an older man with acute or convalescent COVID-19. The sequenced sample was peripheral blood. The chain links TRBV5-1 to TRBJ2-3; TRBD2 agrees at 9 bases. The CDR3 is CASSSASGGSTDTQYF. The CDR3 DNA is TGCGCCAGCAGCTCAGCCAGCGGGGGGAGCACAGATACGCAGTATTTT.